These 6 T cell receptor beta chains originate from one sample sequenced in a study of T cell repertoires in cytomegalovirus infection. These receptors lack a known antigen. TCRdb itself ran the reads through MiXCR, one entry per CDR3 protein. Among 650,000 to 850,000 distinct CDR3 sequences listed, 25% to 35% were seen once. The specimen was cultured CD8+ T cells from PBMCs, collected from culture after CMV antigen stimulation. The receptor set was obtained from a human donor in good health (CMV status not recorded). Some clones in this sample may be carry-over from other donors' samples.

This clonotype was seen a handful of times. V gene TRBV25-1 combines with J gene TRBJ2-2; D is uncertain. The germline V and J ends were trimmed by 1 base and 5 bases, with 5 bases remaining between them. This CDR3 comprises 13 residues. CDR1 is MGHDK, CDR2 SYGVNS, per germline. CDR3 protein: CASSESLTGELFF. CDR3 DNA sequence: TGTGCCAGCAGTGAATCCCTGACCGGGGAGCTGTTTTTT.

This clonotype came up a few times. J is TRBJ1-4 and V is TRBV7-2; 8 nucleotides align to TRBD1. CDR1 is SGHTA, CDR2 FQGNSA, per germline. The CDR3 sequence is 15 residues long. Germline trimming cut 5 bases from V and 8 bases from J; bases unmatched to any gene: 10. The CDR3 DNA reads TGTGCCAGCAGCCCCGCCGGACAGGGAAGGGAAAAACTGTTTTTT. It yields the protein CASSPAGQGREKLFF.

The V call is TRBV4-2, the J call TRBJ2-5; TRBD1 might be the D (5 bases). Germline V gene sequence: CDR1 LGHNA, CDR2 YNFKEQ. The CDR3 contains 15 residues. With 0 bases removed from V and 5 bases from J, the gap between germline ends came to 13 bases. The CDR3 spells CASSQEIARAETQYF. The DNA of the CDR3 is TGTGCCAGCAGCCAAGAGATCGCCAGGGCCGAGACCCAGTACTTC.

The chain recombines TRBV9 with TRBJ2-3; D perhaps matches TRBD1 (5 bases). The germline gives CDR1 SGDLS, CDR2 YYNGEE. Trimming took off 6 bases at V and 0 bases at J, with 17 bases between the two ends. The CDR3 is made up of 16 amino acids. The CDR3 protein is CASTPSDRLSTDTQYF. The CDR3 DNA is TGTGCCAGCACCCCAAGCGACAGACTGAGCACAGATACGCAGTATTTT.

This clonotype was seen more than once but under ten times. The genes are TRBV12-3 or TRBV12-4 and TRBJ2-3; a possible D gene is TRBD1 (7 bases). The CDR3 covers 15 residues. The ends were cut back, 3 bases at V and 4 bases at J, with 14 bases in the middle. CDR3 nucleotides: TGTGCCAGCAGTTTTCGGGGGACAGCTGCAGATACGCAGTATTTT. Its protein product is CASSFRGTAADTQYF.

This clonotype was seen a handful of times. This chain uses TRBV6-6 with TRBJ1-1, with D uncertain. The V gene lost 8 bases and the J gene lost 4 bases, with 8 bases spanning the gap. CDR3 length equals 11 residues. The germline V gene has CDR1 MNHNY and CDR2 SVGAGI (reference sequence). The CDR3 DNA reads TGTGCCAGCCATCTGGGCACTGAAGCTTTCTTT. Encoded protein: CASHLGTEAFF.